The 11 T cell receptor beta chains below were found in one sample sequenced in a study of blood T cell repertoires in COVID-19. Measured with immunoSEQ multiplex PCR; TCRdb has only the in-frame clones, and not every one. The table lists approximately 53,000 clones, over 90% of them singletons. The specimen was peripheral blood. The source is a woman of 80 years or more with acute or convalescent COVID-19.

J is TRBJ2-2 and V is TRBV24-1, with D perhaps matching TRBD1 (6 bases). Per the germline V gene, CDR1 is KGHDR and CDR2 is SFDVKD. This CDR3 has 14 amino acids. V was shortened by 8 bases and J by 4 bases, with 13 bases between the two germline ends. As DNA, the CDR3 is TGTGCCACCACCAGGGGCAGGTCCACCGGGGAGCTGTTTTTT. Residues: CATTRGRSTGELFF.

The chain links TRBV9 to TRBJ1-2, with 8 bases fitting TRBD1. Germline CDR1 reads SGDLS; CDR2 reads YYNGEE. V dropped 5 bases and J dropped 0; count of bases not matched to a gene: 6. CDR3 length equals 15 residues. This chain's CDR3 is CASRPPTGANYGYTF. The CDR3 bases are TGTGCCAGCAGGCCACCGACAGGGGCTAACTATGGCTACACCTTC. Variable domain in full (rest from reference TRBV9 and TRBJ1-2): DSGVTQTPKHLITATGQRVTLRCSPRSGDLSVYWYQQSLDQGLQFLIQYYNGEERAKGNILERFSAQQFPDLHSELNLSSLELGDSALYFCASRPPTGANYGYTFGSGTRLTVV.

Note on this clone: The junction differs from germline at one of its ends, possibly a read error. The chain combines TRBV6-1 with TRBJ1-5, with D unresolved. CDR3 length: 10 residues. CDR1 and CDR2 from the germline V gene are MNHNS and SASEGT. As DNA, the CDR3 is TGTGCCAGCGGTGAGGGCTCGCAGCATTTT. This encodes CASGEGSQHF.

The V and J genes are TRBV6-6 and TRBJ2-2, with a possible D match to TRBD2 (6 bases). The germline V and J ends were trimmed by 6 bases and 7 bases, with 15 bases remaining between them. The CDR3 is made up of 14 amino acids. The germline V gene has CDR1 MNHNY and CDR2 SVGAGI (reference sequence). CDR3 nucleotide sequence: TGTGCCAGCAGGACGGGAGAATTGATCGGGGAGCTGTTTTTT. This translates into CASRTGELIGELFF.

This chain links TRBV12-3 or TRBV12-4 with TRBJ1-2; perhaps TRBD1 as D (5 bases). The CDR3 extends over 13 amino acids. V was cut by 6 bases and J by 4 bases, with 12 bases left in between. Here the CDR3 reads CASSRDSLYGYTF. As DNA, the CDR3 is TGTGCCAGCAGCCGAGACAGTCTCTATGGCTACACCTTC.

This clone has just one count. The rearrangement uses TRBV6-5 and TRBJ1-1; TRBD1 matches at 7 bases. J was trimmed by 0 bases and V by 7 bases; bases with no gene match: 5. Germline CDR1 reads MNHEY; CDR2 reads SVGAGI. The CDR3 is made up of 14 amino acids. Here the CDR3 DNA reads TGTGCCAGCAATACCGGGACAGTGAACACTGAAGCTTTCTTT. This codes for CASNTGTVNTEAFF.

This clone was counted once. The chain links TRBV2 to TRBJ2-4; perhaps TRBD2 as D (6 bases). Germline V gene lookup returns CDR1 SNHLY and CDR2 FYNNEI. Trimming took off 7 bases at V and 8 bases at J, with 18 bases between the two ends. The CDR3 is 14 residues long. DNA of the CDR3: TGTGCCAGCACCGAGGGGCGGGGAAGGCACATTCAGTACTTC. Amino acids: CASTEGRGRHIQYF.

This chain links TRBV24-1 with TRBJ2-1, with a tentative D call TRBD2 (6 bases). Germline V gene sequence: CDR1 KGHDR, CDR2 SFDVKD. The CDR3 has 15 amino acids. Trimming left V 7 bases short and J 4 bases short, with 16 bases between. CDR3 nucleotides: TGTGCCACCAGCGGCGGAGGGCCAGCTTACAATGAGCAGTTCTTC. Translated, it gives CATSGGGPAYNEQFF.

This clone was recorded only once. This chain connects TRBV5-1 to TRBJ1-5; the match to TRBD1 covers 7 bases. Germline V gene sequence: CDR1 SGHRS, CDR2 YFSETQ. The CDR3 is 18 residues long. Losses at the gene ends were 3 bases for V and 0 bases for J; bases not matched to a gene: 12. The CDR3 is CASSSLPRTGNSNQPQHF. CDR3 nucleotides: TGCGCCAGCAGCTCCCTCCCCCGGACAGGAAATAGCAATCAGCCCCAGCATTTT.

This chain joins TRBV5-3 and TRBJ2-3; D might be TRBD1 (5 bases). TRBV5-3 is sorted into the ORF group, with uncertain function. The CDR3 runs 19 residues. V was clipped by 0 bases and J by 4 bases, with 24 bases between them. The CDR3 bases are TGTGCCAGAAGCTTGGCCGAACTTTCCAGGGAATTAGGAGCAGATACGCAGTATTTT. Residues: CARSLAELSRELGADTQYF.

J is TRBJ2-7 and V is TRBV7-2, with TRBD2 as a possible D gene (5 bases). V dropped 2 bases and J dropped 0 bases, with 11 bases sitting between them. The CDR3 spans 15 residues. Germline lookup yields CDR1 SGHTA and CDR2 FQGNSA. CDR3: CASSLYHGDSYEQYF. The CDR3 bases are TGTGCCAGCAGCTTATATCACGGGGACTCCTACGAGCAGTACTTC.